These 24 T cell receptor beta chains came from one sample sequenced in a study of blood T cells in healthy people across ages. The authors ran a second PCR of roughly 6 to 12 cycles using a sample-barcoded 5' primer and a J-beta primer mix. TCRdb reprocessed the 5' RACE reads via MiXCR and lists one record per CDR3 protein. The table records 500,000 to 550,000 distinct CDR3 sequences, approximately 25% of them present only once. The sample was also linked to a second study, of T cells of mothers and their children.

Sequences were obtained from blood. The receptors originated from a boy between 5 and 17 years old in good health.

This clonotype was counted only a few times. CDR3 in amino acids: CASSQVTGKQPQHF. In nucleotides, the CDR3 is TGCGCCAGCAGCCAAGTGACAGGGAAACAGCCCCAGCATTTT. This chain joins TRBV4-1 and TRBJ1-5, with 7 bases matching TRBD1. The J segment lost 7 bases and the V segment lost 1 base, leaving 4 bases of the junction unmatched. CDR3 size: 14 residues. The germline V gene has CDR1 MGHRA and CDR2 YSYEKL.

This clonotype was seen once. J is TRBJ2-5 and V is TRBV27, with TRBD2 matching 10 bases. The DNA end favors TRBJ2-7, so the J call may be wrong. The CDR3 has 15 residues. Germline V CDR1 and CDR2: MNHEY, SMNVEV (reference sequence). CDR3 nucleotides: TGTGCCAGCAGTTTCTACAGCGGGAGGGTCAACGAGCAGTACTTC. This sequence encodes CASSFYSGRVNEQYF.

This chain joins TRBV6-2 or TRBV6-3 and TRBJ2-5; 14 nucleotides line up with TRBD2. The CDR3 covers 18 residues. V trimming: 7 bases; J trimming: 7 bases; junction bases outside the gene matches: 17. In germline, CDR1 is MNHEY, CDR2 SVGEGT. The CDR3 is CASIQSLGLAGGVRTQYF. As DNA, the CDR3 is TGTGCCAGCATCCAATCGCTTGGACTAGCGGGAGGAGTGAGGACCCAGTACTTC.

The rearrangement links TRBV7-2 to TRBJ1-5; maybe TRBD1 (6 bases). The ends were cut back, 5 bases at V and 5 bases at J, with 10 bases in the middle. This CDR3 is 13 amino acids long. Germline lookup yields CDR1 SGHTA and CDR2 FQGNSA. The CDR3 region has the DNA TGTGCCAGCAGCGCCGGGACATATCAGCCCCAGCATTTT. Amino acid sequence: CASSAGTYQPQHF.

Note on this clonotype: Sequence at one end of the junction differs from germline and may be a read error. The chain combines TRBV24-1 with TRBJ2-5; D unresolved. This CDR3 is built from 14 residues. CDR1 is KGHDR and CDR2 is SFDVKD in the germline V gene. The CDR3 nucleotides are TGTACCACCAGTGATTTGAAGGCAGTAGAGACCCAGTACTTC. Translation: CTTSDLKAVETQYF.

This chain joins TRBV28 and TRBJ2-7; 8 bases fit TRBD1. The ends lost 5 bases at V and 3 bases at J; junction bases unmatched: 24. CDR1 is MDHEN, CDR2 SYDVKM, per germline. The CDR3 sequence is 20 residues long. The CDR3 DNA reads as TGTGCCAGCAGTCCCCGGTCGGGTTCGTGGCAGGGGGCTATCAGCTACGAGCAGTACTTC. This encodes CASSPRSGSWQGAISYEQYF.

This clonotype appeared a few times. V and J are TRBV7-2 and TRBJ1-2; 10 bases map to TRBD1. With V trimmed by 5 bases and J by 8 bases, 11 bases remained unmatched. CDR3 size: 15 residues. Germline lookup yields CDR1 SGHTA and CDR2 FQGNSA. The DNA for the CDR3 is TGTGCCAGCAGCCGAAATGCCGGACAGGGGGAGGGCTACACCTTC. This codes for CASSRNAGQGEGYTF.

The V gene is TRBV4-3, the J gene TRBJ2-3; no clear D gene. Looked up from germline, CDR1 is LGHNA and CDR2 is YSLEER. Trimming cost V 0 bases and J 6 bases, with 10 bases left between them. CDR3 length equals 14 residues. As DNA, the CDR3 is TGCGCCAGCAGCCAAGATGGAGTGGGGGATACGCAGTATTTT. This codes for CASSQDGVGDTQYF.

The V and J genes are TRBV4-1 and TRBJ2-5, with D possibly TRBD1 on 6 matching bases. Germline CDR1 reads MGHRA; CDR2 reads YSYEKL. This CDR3 spans 15 amino acids. Trimming left V 4 bases short and J 2 bases short, with 14 bases between. CDR3 in DNA: TGCGCCAGCAGCCGACAGGTCAGAGCGCAAGAGACCCAGTACTTC. This gives the protein CASSRQVRAQETQYF.

V gene TRBV5-1 combines with J gene TRBJ2-1; D might be TRBD2 (5 bases). The CDR3 runs 14 residues. V was trimmed by 2 bases and J by 2 bases, leaving 8 bases between them. Germline lookup yields CDR1 SGHRS and CDR2 YFSETQ. Here the CDR3 DNA reads TGCGCCAGCAGCTTAGTGGAGGCCTACAATGAGCAGTTCTTC. This gives the protein CASSLVEAYNEQFF.

This clonotype came up a few times. The chain joins TRBV29-1 to TRBJ1-1; 7 bases map to TRBD1. Trimming at V came to 5 bases and at J to 1 base, leaving 7 bases not matched to a gene. The germline gives CDR1 SQVTM, CDR2 ANQGSEA. This CDR3 has 14 amino acids. The CDR3 nucleotides read TGCAGCGTTTTTCGGACAGGACCGAACACTGAAGCTTTCTTT. This encodes CSVFRTGPNTEAFF. Looking up the rest from reference TRBV29-1 and TRBJ1-1 gives the full variable domain: SAVISQKPSRDICQRGTSLTIQCQVDSQVTMMFWYRQQPGQSLTLIATANQGSEATYESGFVIDKFPISRPNLTFSTLTVSNMSPEDSSIYLCSVFRTGPNTEAFFGQGTRLTVV.

This chain joins TRBV7-2 and TRBJ2-7; 9 bases map to TRBD1. The germline CDR1 and CDR2 sequences are SGHTA and FQGNSA. This CDR3 has 14 amino acids. Losses at the gene ends were 5 bases for V and 6 bases for J; bases not matched to a gene: 8. The CDR3, as DNA: TGTGCCAGCAGCGCCGGGACAGGGTGGAGCGAGCAGTACTTC. Its protein product is CASSAGTGWSEQYF.

Ten or more counts support this clonotype. This chain links TRBV27 with TRBJ2-3, with D perhaps given as TRBD1 or TRBD2 (6 bases each). Trimming took off 6 bases at V and 3 bases at J, with 16 bases between the two ends. The germline V gene encodes CDR1 MNHEY and CDR2 SMNVEV (reference sequence). CDR3 length equals 15 residues. This CDR3 reads CASSPVGGRTDTQYF. The CDR3 coding sequence is TGTGCCAGCAGCCCTGTAGGGGGGAGGACAGATACGCAGTATTTT.

There are a few counts of this clonotype. The V and J genes are TRBV7-8 and TRBJ1-4; D possibly corresponds to TRBD1 (5 bases). There are 15 residues in the CDR3. The germline V gene has CDR1 SGHVS and CDR2 FQNEAQ. Trimming shortened V by 5 bases and J by 3 bases, and 13 bases separated the two germline ends. For the CDR3, the DNA is TGTGCCAGCAGCCTCACGGGGGGAGCTAATGAAAAACTGTTTTTT. Its protein product is CASSLTGGANEKLFF.

This rearrangement joins TRBV9 to TRBJ1-3; 7 bases map to TRBD1. The V gene end was trimmed by 3 bases and the J gene end by 0 bases; junction bases not matched to a gene: 0. This CDR3 contains 14 residues. Per germline, CDR1 SGDLS and CDR2 YYNGEE. CDR3 in DNA: TGTGCCAGCAGCGCAGGGGGCTCTGGAAACACCATATATTTT. This gives the protein CASSAGGSGNTIYF.

The chain combines TRBV2 with TRBJ2-3, with 10 bases that match TRBD1. J was trimmed by 6 bases and V by 8 bases; bases with no gene match: 8. This CDR3 comprises 14 residues. The germline gives CDR1 SNHLY, CDR2 FYNNEI. CDR3 amino acids: CASLLDRGSDTQYF. The CDR3 DNA follows: TGTGCCAGCCTCCTGGACAGGGGGAGCGATACGCAGTATTTT.

This clonotype was seen a handful of times. The chain uses TRBV6-5 and TRBJ1-4, with a weak D call TRBD1 (6 bases). The CDR3 is 14 residues long. V was pared by 2 bases and J by 7 bases, with 11 bases between. CDR1 and CDR2 (germline): MNHEY, SVGAGI. The CDR3 nucleotides are TGTGCCAGCAGTTACAACGGGGGCGGTGAAAAACTGTTTTTT. Amino acid sequence: CASSYNGGGEKLFF.

J is TRBJ2-7 and V is TRBV3-1; D not resolved. Germline loops: CDR1 LGHDT, CDR2 YNNKEL (reference sequence). This CDR3 region has 13 residues. Trimming shortened V by 1 base and J by 7 bases, and 11 bases separated the two germline ends. This CDR3 is CASSQALYREQYF. DNA for the CDR3: TGTGCCAGCAGCCAAGCTCTCTATCGAGAGCAGTACTTC.

This rearrangement joins TRBV5-1 to TRBJ1-1; D possibly corresponds to TRBD1 (5 bases). The germline V gene encodes CDR1 SGHRS and CDR2 YFSETQ. Between the trimmed V and J ends, which lost 0 bases and 5 bases, there was a span of 11 bases. There are 14 residues in the CDR3. CDR3 nucleotide sequence: TGCGCCAGCAGCTTGGCGCAGGGTCGGACTGAAGCTTTCTTT. Its protein is CASSLAQGRTEAFF.

This clonotype was seen a few times. This rearrangement joins TRBV9 to TRBJ2-4; the D call may be TRBD1 or TRBD2 (6 bases each). Trimming cost V 0 bases and J 2 bases, with 12 bases left between them. CDR1 is SGDLS and CDR2 is YYNGEE in the germline V gene. The CDR3 is made up of 16 amino acids. The CDR3 nucleotides read TGTGCCAGCAGCGTAGAAGGGGGGTATCCCAAAAACATTCAGTACTTC. Its protein is CASSVEGGYPKNIQYF.

Notes on this clonotype: As the CDR3 is not closed by the conserved phenylalanine or tryptophan, this likely results from a read error. The rearrangement joins TRBV6-5 to TRBJ1-2; possible D gene TRBD1, 6 bases. There are 13 residues in the CDR3. V lost 2 bases and J lost 4, with 8 bases in between. Germline loops: CDR1 MNHEY, CDR2 SVGAGI. The CDR3 sequence is CASSYRTAYGYTL. The CDR3 DNA reads as TGTGCCAGCAGTTACAGGACAGCCTATGGCTACACCCTC.

V gene TRBV4-3 combines with J gene TRBJ1-2; D remains ambiguous. Germline CDR1 reads LGHNA; CDR2 reads YSLEER. V lost 0 bases and J lost 0, with 11 bases in between. The CDR3 extends over 16 amino acids. This CDR3 is CASSQDLAGANYGYTF. In DNA form, the CDR3 reads TGCGCCAGCAGCCAAGACCTGGCCGGGGCTAACTATGGCTACACCTTC.

This chain uses TRBV2 with TRBJ1-3, with 7 bases matching TRBD1. The CDR3 spans 14 residues. After removal of 5 bases from V and 4 bases from J, the junction contained 5 bases not matched to a gene. Germline lookup yields CDR1 SNHLY and CDR2 FYNNEI. The CDR3 DNA is TGTGCCAGCAGTCAGGGACAGCTCGGAAACACCATATATTTT. This sequence encodes CASSQGQLGNTIYF.

This clonotype was seen more than once but under ten times. The CDR3 DNA reads as TGTGCCAGCAGCTTAGCCCGGGGGGCTGAAGCTTTCTTT. Its translation: CASSLARGAEAFF. The V gene is TRBV7-9, the J gene TRBJ1-1, with D possibly being TRBD1 (5 bases). The length of the CDR3 is 13 residues. Trimming removed 0 bases from V and 6 bases from J, with 8 bases in between. Germline CDR1 reads SEHNR; CDR2 reads FQNEAQ (reference sequence).